This T cell receptor beta chain was sequenced in a study of T cells in localized non-small cell lung cancer. TCRdb's copy holds only in-frame clones and misses some; the assay was immunoSEQ multiplex PCR. The sample has roughly 16,000 clones, more than 80% seen once. Material: peripheral blood, obtained before any cancer treatment. This sequence originates from a female donor at least 60 years old with stage I squamous cell lung carcinoma.

The CDR3: CSVSTSGQFF. The CDR3 bases are TGCAGTGTATCAACCTCGGGGCAGTTCTTC. The V call is TRBV20-1, the J call TRBJ2-1, with D unclear. The CDR3 is made up of 10 amino acids. V lost 7 bases, J lost 12 bases, and 13 bases lay in between. In germline, CDR1 is DFQATT, CDR2 SNEGSKA (reference sequence).